One TCR beta chain is described in this entry. Its matching antigen is unknown. Every CD8+ T cell subset underwent triplicate sorting at around 280,000 cells apiece. This record belongs to a study of CXCR3-negative and CXCR3-positive naive CD8 T cells. Overall study findings and caveats: Sequencing showed both naive subsets with comparably high diversity, and memory CD8+ cells much lower. Within a donor, both naive subsets shared TRBV-TRBJ usage, unlike memory cells.

The authors made the TRB cDNA libraries by 5' RACE using UMI labels. After re-calling the 5' RACE reads, TCRdb lists one entry per CDR3 protein, DNA absent. Its listing shows approximately 53,000 distinct CDR3 sequences. This CDR3 is built from 13 residues. CDR1 is SGHRS and CDR2 is YFSETQ in the germline V gene. V gene TRBV5-1 combines with J gene TRBJ2-7; without DNA, the TCRdb call of TRBD1 cannot be checked. The sequenced sample was memory CD8+ T cells from blood. The TCR was taken from a human donor in good health. Some clones in this sample may be carry-over from other donors' samples. The CDR3: CASSLGQGGEQYF.